A single sample is the source of the 17 T cell receptor beta chains below, sequenced in a study of T cells after yellow fever vaccination. MiXCR, applied by TCRdb to the 5' RACE reads, yields one record per CDR3 protein. The profile shows hundreds of thousands of distinct CDR3 sequences, roughly an eighth of them singletons. Here the sequenced sample was CD4+ T cells sorted from PBMCs, taken 15 days after the yellow fever booster vaccination. The receptors shown here come from a young man who received the YFV17D yellow fever vaccine.

This clonotype showed up just a few times. V gene TRBV20-1 combines with J gene TRBJ1-4; D unclear. CDR1 DFQATT and CDR2 SNEGSKA come from the germline V gene (reference sequence). V lost 7 bases, J lost 7 bases, and 13 bases lay in between. This CDR3 spans 12 amino acids. The CDR3 is CSGSLPGEKLFF. CDR3 bases: TGCAGTGGTAGTCTACCTGGTGAAAAACTGTTTTTT.

The chain combines TRBV5-6 with TRBJ1-2, with D possibly TRBD1 on 6 matching bases. Trimming removed 4 bases at V and 4 bases at J, with 14 bases between. From germline, CDR1 is SGHDT and CDR2 YYEEEE. The CDR3 consists of 14 residues. In DNA form, the CDR3 reads TGTGCCAGCAGCCCCAGGGGTTCCATCTATGGCTACACCTTC. This sequence encodes CASSPRGSIYGYTF. The whole variable domain, remainder taken from reference TRBV5-6 and TRBJ1-2, is DAGVTQSPTHLIKTRGQQVTLRCSPKSGHDTVSWYQQALGQGPQFIFQYYEEEERQRGNFPDRFSGHQFPNYSSELNVNALLLGDSALYLCASSPRGSIYGYTFGSGTRLTVV.

The chain has TRBV24-1 and TRBJ2-1; TRBD2 might be the D (6 bases). Trimming left V 3 bases short and J 11 bases short, with 13 bases between. Germline V gene data show CDR1 as KGHDR and CDR2 as SFDVKD. The CDR3 extends over 13 amino acids. CDR3: CATSDGDRTKQFF. DNA for the CDR3: TGTGCCACCAGTGATGGGGACCGGACTAAGCAGTTCTTC.

This clonotype has just a few counts. The chain carries TRBV10-3 and TRBJ2-3; TRBD2 matches at 15 bases. The CDR3 loop spans 14 amino acids. Per germline, CDR1 ENHRY and CDR2 SYGVKD. J lost 11 bases, V lost 10 bases, and 10 bases had no gene match. The CDR3 protein is CATAGTSGGLQQYF. DNA for the CDR3: TGTGCCACCGCCGGGACTAGCGGGGGGCTCCAGCAGTATTTT.

This clonotype was observed a few times. The chain links TRBV12-3 or TRBV12-4 to TRBJ2-1; D may be TRBD1 (5 bases). This CDR3 comprises 14 residues. V shed 9 bases and J shed 5 bases, with 17 bases lying between them. Here the CDR3 reads CASCRGSQDNEQFF. The CDR3 bases are TGTGCCAGTTGTAGGGGCTCTCAAGACAATGAGCAGTTCTTC.

At least ten counts were recorded for this clonotype. The chain has TRBV7-9 and TRBJ2-7; D gene ambiguous. Germline values: CDR1 SEHNR, CDR2 FQNEAQ (reference sequence). This CDR3 comprises 15 residues. With 5 bases removed from V and 1 base from J, the gap between germline ends came to 15 bases. CDR3 amino acids: CASSQDRALSYEQYF. Here the CDR3 DNA reads TGTGCCAGCAGCCAAGACCGGGCCCTTTCCTACGAGCAGTACTTC. The full variable domain, in which reference TRBV7-9 and TRBJ2-7 provide the parts outside the CDR3, is DTGVSQNPRHKITKRGQNVTFRCDPISEHNRLYWYRQTLGQGPEFLTYFQNEAQLEKSRLLSDRFSAERPKGSFSTLEIQRTEQGDSAMYLCASSQDRALSYEQYFGPGTRLTVT.

V and J are TRBV28 and TRBJ2-3, with D uncertain. The CDR3 runs 13 residues. Germline V gene sequence: CDR1 MDHEN, CDR2 SYDVKM. Trimming shortened V by 1 base and J by 8 bases, and 10 bases separated the two germline ends. In DNA form, the CDR3 reads TGTGCCAGCAGTTTATCCAACCGCCCTACGCAGTATTTT. It codes for CASSLSNRPTQYF.

Only a few counts were recorded for this clonotype. CDR3: CASSKSSTKDTQYF. In DNA, the CDR3 is TGTGCCAGTAGTAAGTCTAGCACGAAAGATACGCAGTATTTT. V usage is TRBV19 and J usage is TRBJ2-3; TRBD2 might be the D (5 bases). Per the germline V gene, CDR1 is LNHDA and CDR2 is SQIVND (reference sequence). V shed 4 bases and J shed 5 bases, with 13 bases lying between them. CDR3 size: 14 residues.

The chain couples TRBV6-1 to TRBJ2-1, with 10 bases matching TRBD2. Germline values: CDR1 MNHNS, CDR2 SASEGT. The CDR3 has 16 residues. With 6 bases clipped from V and 7 bases from J, the junction kept 12 bases outside the gene matches. The CDR3 region has the DNA TGTGCCAGCAGGGCGGATACTAGCGGGGTGGGGAATGAGCAGTTCTTC. Protein sequence: CASRADTSGVGNEQFF.

This clonotype was seen ten or more times. The J gene is TRBJ1-1, the V gene TRBV29-1; D perhaps matches TRBD1 (6 bases). CDR3 length equals 14 residues. In germline, CDR1 is SQVTM, CDR2 ANQGSEA. V lost 4 bases, J lost 1 base, and 13 bases lay in between. The CDR3 DNA sequence: TGCAGCGTTGCGACCGGGACAAGGAACACTGAAGCTTTCTTT. This translates into CSVATGTRNTEAFF.

A few counts support this clonotype. The chain employs TRBV12-3 or TRBV12-4 and TRBJ2-2; D might be TRBD1 (5 bases). The CDR3 sequence is 13 residues long. V was clipped by 4 bases and J by 4 bases, with 7 bases between them. The CDR3 loop reads CASSYQGTGELFF. The CDR3 DNA follows: TGTGCCAGCAGTTATCAGGGCACCGGGGAGCTGTTTTTT.

The rearrangement uses TRBV12-3 or TRBV12-4 and TRBJ2-3; 7 bases are a match to TRBD1. Unmatched junction bases numbered 2, after V lost 0 bases and J lost 2 bases. This CDR3 region has 15 residues. The CDR3 spells CASSLAGQHTDTQYF. CDR3 DNA sequence: TGTGCCAGCAGTTTAGCGGGACAGCACACAGATACGCAGTATTTT.

CDR3 nucleotides: TGTGCCAGCAGTGGCCCGGATTACGAGCAGTACTTC. Translation: CASSGPDYEQYF. The rearrangement joins TRBV27 to TRBJ2-7, with D unclear. The germline V and J ends were trimmed by 5 bases and 4 bases, with 9 bases remaining between them. Per the germline V gene, CDR1 is MNHEY and CDR2 is SMNVEV (reference sequence). The CDR3 contains 12 residues.

This clonotype was seen more than once but under ten times. The rearrangement links TRBV20-1 to TRBJ2-3, with D hard to call. The CDR3 runs to 13 residues. V lost 4 bases to trimming and J lost 0 bases, with 8 bases between them. Germline values: CDR1 DFQATT, CDR2 SNEGSKA (reference sequence). The CDR3 is CSATLTSTDTQYF. CDR3 sequence (DNA): TGCAGTGCTACCCTAACTAGCACAGATACGCAGTATTTT.

The table lists this clonotype with a few counts. V gene TRBV7-3 combines with J gene TRBJ2-3, with D perhaps matching TRBD1 (5 bases). From germline, CDR1 is SGHTA and CDR2 FQGTGA. This CDR3 comprises 12 residues. V was pared by 4 bases and J by 5 bases, with 7 bases between. The CDR3 reads CASSSGKDTQYF. The CDR3 coding sequence is TGTGCCAGCAGCTCAGGGAAAGATACGCAGTATTTT.

This clonotype was detected many times. Germline is not matched at one junction end, which may reflect a read error. The genes are TRBV5-1 and TRBJ2-3; possible D gene TRBD2, 5 bases. This CDR3 is 14 amino acids long. Per germline, CDR1 SGHRS and CDR2 YFSETQ. The DNA of the CDR3 is TGTGCCAGCAGCTTAGCGCTTGGGACAGATACGCAGTATTTT. Translation gives CASSLALGTDTQYF.

J is TRBJ1-1 and V is TRBV29-1; TRBD1 matches at 8 bases. This CDR3 has 14 amino acids. CDR1 and CDR2 (germline): SQVTM, ANQGSEA. The ends lost 6 bases at V and 0 bases at J; junction bases unmatched: 6. DNA of the CDR3: TGCAGCGTGAAGACAGGGGCGCTGAACACTGAAGCTTTCTTT. Translated, it gives CSVKTGALNTEAFF.